This record covers a single T cell receptor beta chain. This sample was taken from a study of blood T cell repertoires in COVID-19. Study overall: From the United States, Italy and Spain came samples of acute and convalescent COVID-19.

The J segment lost 10 bases and the V segment lost 6 bases, leaving 9 bases of the junction unmatched. CDR1 is KGHSH and CDR2 is LQKENI in the germline V gene. The CDR3 contains 15 residues. Original methodology: Reference gene primer amplification in the assay estimated nucleated cell counts. Assay: immunoSEQ multiplex PCR; the TCRdb copy retains only in-frame clones and omits some. The D gene and trimming were derived from the DNA, and the V and J assignments and clone size from that table. The table includes 130,000 to 150,000 clones, around 80% detected once. This receptor was taken from a man in his 60s with acute or convalescent COVID-19. Material for sequencing was peripheral blood. The chain combines TRBV18 with TRBJ1-6; 10 positions match TRBD1. CDR3 in amino acids: CASSPGGTGVSPLHF. CDR3 nucleotides: TGTGCCAGCTCTCCGGGCGGGACAGGGGTCTCACCCCTCCACTTT.